The rows below give T cell receptor beta chains drawn from one sample of a study of cytomegalovirus exposure and HLA in healthy donors. Using immunoSEQ multiplex PCR, the repertoire was profiled, and TCRdb retains in-frame clones only, with some absent. This sample carries roughly 190,000 clones, 12% of them seen once, and the ten largest clones take about 7.8%. The sequencing input was PBMCs. These receptors originate from a man between 45 and 60 years old in good health and CMV-seropositive. Both conserved end residues are part of each CDR3. D genes are given only for firm matches. A row's size may be missing; if present it is once, few, many or a size class.

few TRBJ1-6 TRBD1 TRBV2 CASSGQGIGSPLHF TGTGCCAGCAGCGGACAGGGTATAGGTTCACCCCTCCACTTT
- TRBJ1-1 - TRBV19 CASSPARALGTEAFF TGTGCCAGTAGCCCAGCCAGGGCTTTAGGGACTGAAGCTTTCTTT
- TRBJ1-6 - TRBV20-1 CSANRNSPLHF TGCAGTGCTAACAGGAATTCACCCCTCCACTTT
few TRBJ1-3 TRBD1 TRBV5-1 CASSLEGANPGNTIYF TGCGCCAGCAGCTTGGAGGGGGCGAATCCTGGAAACACCATATATTTT
few TRBJ1-2 TRBD1 TRBV10-3 CAISEYGDRGMDGYTF TGTGCCATCAGTGAGTACGGCGACAGGGGCATGGATGGCTACACCTTC
few TRBJ1-3 - TRBV6-6 CATAKGTISGNTIYF TGTGCCACCGCGAAGGGGACAATTAGTGGAAACACCATATATTTT
- TRBJ1-2 - TRBV6-5 CASSYSGAGANYGYTF TGTGCCAGCAGTTACTCCGGAGCGGGGGCAAACTATGGCTACACCTTC
- TRBJ1-1 - TRBV6-5 CASSYQDMNTEAFF TGTGCCAGCAGTTACCAGGACATGAACACTGAAGCTTTCTTT
few TRBJ2-3 - TRBV9 CASSVAGGYTDTQYF TGTGCCAGCAGCGTAGCGGGGGGCTATACAGATACGCAGTATTTT
- TRBJ1-1 TRBD1 TRBV10-3 CAISESSTGGTEAFF TGTGCCATCAGTGAGTCGAGTACAGGGGGCACTGAAGCTTTCTTT
- TRBJ2-1 TRBD1 TRBV5-1 CASSVGTGANEQFF TGCGCCAGCAGTGTGGGGACAGGGGCAAATGAGCAGTTCTTC
- TRBJ2-1 - TRBV9 CASSVARRVGDEQFF TGTGCCAGCAGCGTAGCTCGAAGGGTAGGGGATGAGCAGTTCTTC
- TRBJ1-2 TRBD1 TRBV5-1 CASSLAGTGGGYTF TGCGCCAGCAGCTTGGCCGGGACAGGCGGAGGCTACACCTTC
few TRBJ1-1 TRBD1 TRBV27 CASSPVGQGETEAFF TGTGCCAGCAGCCCCGTGGGACAGGGGGAAACTGAAGCTTTCTTT
- TRBJ1-4 TRBD1 TRBV19 CASSIQGATNEKLFF TGTGCCAGTAGTATACAGGGGGCGACTAATGAAAAACTGTTTTTT
few TRBJ2-1 TRBD1 TRBV5-6 CASSHGQGPYNEQFF TGTGCCAGCAGCCATGGACAGGGGCCGTACAATGAGCAGTTCTTC
few TRBJ1-6 TRBD1 TRBV6-5 CASSYSPRGSSPLHF TGTGCCAGCAGTTACTCTCCCAGGGGGTCATCACCCCTCCACTTT
- TRBJ2-1 - TRBV18 CASSLGGPYNEQFF TGTGCCAGCTCCCTGGGGGGACCCTACAATGAGCAGTTCTTC
- TRBJ2-1 TRBD2 TRBV7-2 CASSLSAGGNEQFF TGTGCCAGCAGCTTATCTGCGGGGGGGAATGAGCAGTTCTTC
- TRBJ2-5 - TRBV6-5 CASSPDARGTQYF TGTGCCAGCAGTCCCGACGCCCGCGGGACCCAGTACTTC
few TRBJ2-1 TRBD2 TRBV10-3 CAISEYSSGTNNEQFF TGTGCCATCAGTGAGTACAGTAGCGGGACCAACAATGAGCAGTTCTTC
few TRBJ1-2 - TRBV6-5 CGSSPGQGRGYTF TGTGGCAGCAGTCCCGGACAAGGCCGCGGCTACACCTTC
- TRBJ2-5 TRBD2 TRBV10-3 CAISGGGLTSGETQYF TGTGCCATCAGTGGGGGGGGACTAACTTCGGGGGAGACCCAGTACTTC
- TRBJ1-1 - TRBV20-1 CSARQVGAFF TGCAGTGCGCGACAGGTGGGAGCTTTCTTT
- TRBJ1-3 - TRBV18 CASSPKSSGNTIYF TGTGCCAGCTCACCAAAGAGCTCTGGAAACACCATATATTTT
- TRBJ2-1 TRBD2 TRBV9 CASSLAGVYNEQFF TGTGCCAGCAGTCTAGCGGGGGTTTACAATGAGCAGTTCTTC
- TRBJ2-7 - TRBV29-1 CSAVGQGSSYEQYF TGCAGCGCTGTAGGGCAGGGCAGCTCCTACGAGCAGTACTTC
few TRBJ1-4 - TRBV9 CASSFGSAGLEGEKLFF TGTGCCAGCAGCTTTGGGTCAGCAGGGCTAGAAGGTGAAAAACTGTTTTTT
few TRBJ2-3 TRBD2 TRBV4-1 CASSRQTAGLAGAGDTQYF TGCGCCAGCAGCCGCCAGACCGCGGGACTAGCGGGGGCGGGAGATACGCAGTATTTT